This T cell receptor beta chain was sequenced during a study of blood T cell repertoires in COVID-19. Original processing notes: Reference gene primer amplification in the assay estimated nucleated cell counts. Libraries were prepared by immunoSEQ multiplex PCR; TCRdb keeps only in-frame clonotypes and omits some of them. V, J and clone size were drawn from that table, and D and trimming were deduced from the DNA. The table has about 74,000 clones, 90% seen once. The germline V and J ends were trimmed by 0 bases and 4 bases, with 19 bases remaining between them. Germline CDR1 is LNHNV and CDR2 is YYDKDF (reference sequence). CDR3 length: 18 residues.

The sequence was obtained from a man in his forties or fifties with acute or convalescent COVID-19. What was sequenced was peripheral blood. The gene calls are TRBV15 and TRBJ1-3, with a possible D match to TRBD1 (5 bases). This CDR3 reads CATSRDRGGISSGNTIYF. In DNA form, the CDR3 reads TGTGCCACCAGCAGAGATCGTGGGGGGATCTCCTCCGGAAACACCATATATTTT.